The rows below give T cell receptor beta chains drawn from one sample of a study of cytomegalovirus exposure and HLA in healthy donors. Assay: immunoSEQ multiplex PCR; the TCRdb copy retains only in-frame clones and omits some. In the table there are roughly 100,000 clones, approximately 80% of which are singletons. The sample consisted of PBMCs. Receptors originate from a woman aged 18-29 years in good health and CMV-seropositive. Each CDR3 is given with its conserved first and last residue. The D gene is left open where the match is weak. Clone size, where shown, is once, few, many, or a class for clones that have expanded.

>few|TRBV7-9|-|TRBJ2-1
TGTGCCAGCAGCACACAGGGACATGAGCAGTTCTTC
CASSTQGHEQFF
>-|TRBV25-1|TRBD2|TRBJ2-1
TGTGCCAGCAGTTGGGTAGCGGGAGGACCCTACAATGAGCAGTTCTTC
CASSWVAGGPYNEQFF
>once|TRBV11-3|-|TRBJ2-7
TGTGCCAGCAGCTTAGCGTCCAGTTTCTACGAGCAGTACTTC
CASSLASSFYEQYF
>few|TRBV11-3|-|TRBJ2-7
TGTGCCAGCAGCTTAGAAGGGACTGAAGCCTCCTACGAGCAGTACTTC
CASSLEGTEASYEQYF
>-|TRBV7-9|TRBD1|TRBJ1-1
TGTGCCAGCAGCTCCCAGGGGGGGAACACTGAAGCTTTCTTT
CASSSQGGNTEAFF
>-|TRBV18|TRBD1|TRBJ1-1
TGTGCCAGCTCTTTCGGACAGGGGGCCGTTGAAGCTTTCTTT
CASSFGQGAVEAFF
>many|TRBV6-5|-|TRBJ2-3
TGTGCCAGCAGAGAGCAGGGGAGCACAGATACGCAGTATTTT
CASREQGSTDTQYF
>-|TRBV6-5|-|TRBJ2-7
TGTGCCAGCAGTTACTCGCCAGGGTCCTACGAGCAGTACTTC
CASSYSPGSYEQYF
>-|TRBV15|TRBD1|TRBJ2-1
TGTGCCACCGAGTGGGACAGGGGAGACAATGAGCAGTTCTTC
CATEWDRGDNEQFF
>once|TRBV6-1|TRBD2|TRBJ2-5
TGTGCCAGCAGTGATGGTGGCGGGAGCGTGGGAGAGACCCAGTACTTC
CASSDGGGSVGETQYF
>-|TRBV19|-|TRBJ2-1
TGTGCCAGTAGTGCCCCGGGGGTAGCGGACTACAATGAGCAGTTCTTC
CASSAPGVADYNEQFF
>-|TRBV5-6|-|TRBJ1-5
TGTGCCAGCAGCCAGGGAGGGGCAGGGGGCAATCAGCCCCAGCATTTT
CASSQGGAGGNQPQHF
>-|TRBV30|-|TRBJ2-7
TGTGCCTGGAGTGTAGGAGGTACATCCTACGAGCAGTACTTC
CAWSVGGTSYEQYF
>-|TRBV5-6|-|TRBJ2-1
TGTGCCAGCAGCTTTGGAACAGCAGTAAATGAGCAGTTCTTC
CASSFGTAVNEQFF
>-|TRBV18|TRBD1|TRBJ1-4
TGTGCCAGCTCATTACAGGGGGCTACTAATGAAAAACTGTTTTTT
CASSLQGATNEKLFF
>-|TRBV10-3|TRBD1|TRBJ1-1
TGTGCCATCAGCCCTCCGGGACAGGGCGAGATTTTCTTT
CAISPPGQGEIFF
>few|TRBV11-3|TRBD2|TRBJ2-7
TGTGCCAGCAGCTCCCTAGCGGGAGGGGGCCACGAGCAGTACTTC
CASSSLAGGGHEQYF
>-|TRBV5-1|-|TRBJ2-2
TGCGCCAGCAGCTTGTCAGGAACCACCGGGGAGCTGTTTTTT
CASSLSGTTGELFF
>-|TRBV18|TRBD1|TRBJ2-1
TGTGCCAGCTCACCACCGGCAGGGGGCGGCAGGGGCGATGAGCAGTTCTTC
CASSPPAGGGRGDEQFF
>-|TRBV5-4|-|TRBJ2-5
TGTGCCAGCAGCCCCCGGGACCAAGAGACCCAGTACTTC
CASSPRDQETQYF
>-|TRBV30|-|TRBJ2-7
TGTGCCTGGAGTGGAATAAGCTACGGGGAGCAGTACTTC
CAWSGISYGEQYF
>-|TRBV7-9|TRBD1|TRBJ1-1
TGTGCCAGCAGCGTTATGGGACAGGGGACTGAAGCTTTCTTT
CASSVMGQGTEAFF
>-|TRBV28|TRBD2|TRBJ2-1
TGTGCCAGCGTGGAGGGTGAATTAGCGGGAGCAAATGAGCAGTTCTTC
CASVEGELAGANEQFF
>-|TRBV5-1|-|TRBJ2-3
TGCGCCAGCAGCCCCAGGACTAGCACAGATACGCAGTATTTT
CASSPRTSTDTQYF
>-|TRBV25-1|-|TRBJ1-6
TGTGCCAGCAGTGAAACGGGGTCCCGGAGTTCACCCCTCCACTTT
CASSETGSRSSPLHF
>-|TRBV28|TRBD1|TRBJ1-3
TGTGCCAGCAAGACAGGGGGCCCAAGCGGAAACACCATATATTTT
CASKTGGPSGNTIYF
>-|TRBV4-1|TRBD1|TRBJ2-7
TGCGCCAGCAGCCAGCGACAGGGGGCGATTGGCGGGAGACTCTACGAGCAGTACTTC
CASSQRQGAIGGRLYEQYF
>-|TRBV25-1|-|TRBJ2-1
TGTGCCAGCAGTGACGGACTCTCCCATAAGAATGAGCAGTTCTTC
CASSDGLSHKNEQFF
>-|TRBV30|TRBD1|TRBJ1-4
TGTGCCTGGATTCCGGGACAGGGACTACCGCGGAATGAAAAACTGTTTTTT
CAWIPGQGLPRNEKLFF
>once|TRBV28|-|TRBJ1-2
TGTGCCAGCAGCTTGCCGGGGGGGACTTATGGCTACACCTTC
CASSLPGGTYGYTF
>-|TRBV16|-|TRBJ2-7
TGTGCCAGCAGCCAAGGACAGTCCTACGAGCAGTACTTC
CASSQGQSYEQYF
>-|TRBV5-6|TRBD1|TRBJ1-5
TGTGCCAGCAGCTTCCAGGGGGCGAACAATCAGCCCCAGCATTTT
CASSFQGANNQPQHF
>-|TRBV7-2|-|TRBJ2-7
TGTGCCAGCAGCTTAGTCAGGGGCCAAACCTACGAGCAGTACTTC
CASSLVRGQTYEQYF
>-|TRBV6-5|-|TRBJ2-4
TGTGCCACAGGGGAAACCAAAAACATTCAGTACTTC
CATGETKNIQYF
>-|TRBV6-5|-|TRBJ2-7
TGTGCCAGCAGTTACTCTGTGACAGCGGGCTTCTACGAGCAGTACTTC
CASSYSVTAGFYEQYF
>few|TRBV20-1|-|TRBJ1-1
TGCAGTGCCAAAGGGGGCACTGAAGCTTTCTTT
CSAKGGTEAFF
>-|TRBV13|TRBD2|TRBJ2-7
TGTGCCAGCAGCGCTCCTACTAGCGGGACTTTACGCTACGAGCAGTACTTC
CASSAPTSGTLRYEQYF
>few|TRBV28|-|TRBJ1-4
TGTGCCAGCAGTTTGGACAGCAATGAAAAACTGTTTTTT
CASSLDSNEKLFF
>-|TRBV6-6|-|TRBJ2-5
TGTGCCAGCAGTTACTCAAAATTACAAGGGGCGGAGACCCAGTACTTC
CASSYSKLQGAETQYF
>-|TRBV7-9|TRBD1|TRBJ1-5
TGTGCCAGCAGCGAACAGACAGGGGTGGATCAGCCCCAGCATTTT
CASSEQTGVDQPQHF
>-|TRBV7-6|TRBD1|TRBJ2-7
TGTGCCAGCAGCTCGGGGACAGGTGGCGGGTACGAGCAGTACTTC
CASSSGTGGGYEQYF
>-|TRBV28|TRBD1|TRBJ1-4
TGTGCCAGCAGGGCCGGGACAGGAAATGAAAAACTGTTTTTT
CASRAGTGNEKLFF
>few|TRBV2|TRBD2|TRBJ2-7
TGTGCCATCCTCGAGCGCGGGGGAAATAGCGAGCAGTACTTC
CAILERGGNSEQYF
>-|TRBV5-1|TRBD1|TRBJ2-6
TGCGCCAGCAGCTTGGCCAGGGGGTCTGGGGCCAACGTCCTGACTTTC
CASSLARGSGANVLTF
>-|TRBV7-9|TRBD1|TRBJ2-7
TGTGCCAGCAGCTTAGGGACAGGAACCTCCTACGAGCAGTACTTC
CASSLGTGTSYEQYF
>-|TRBV9|TRBD1|TRBJ1-2
TGTGCCAGCAGCGCGTCCCCGGGACAGGGTTTCGGCTACACCTTC
CASSASPGQGFGYTF
>few|TRBV9|-|TRBJ1-5
TGTGCCAGCAGCGTAGGCAGAGGGTTCAATCAGCCCCAGCATTTT
CASSVGRGFNQPQHF
>few|TRBV29-1|-|TRBJ1-2
TGCAGCGTTGGGAATTGGGCAGCTGCTGGGTATGGCTACACCTTC
CSVGNWAAAGYGYTF
>-|TRBV11-3|TRBD1|TRBJ1-1
TGTGCCAGCAGCTCGCAGACAGGGGCCTCCTCCGAAGCTTTCTTT
CASSSQTGASSEAFF
>-|TRBV9|-|TRBJ2-2
TGTGCCAGCAGCGTAGATTTAGCGGACTTCGACCGGGAGCTGTTTTTT
CASSVDLADFDRELFF
>-|TRBV27|-|TRBJ2-7
TGTGCCAGCAGTTTAGGTGTGGGAGCCTACGAGCAGTACTTC
CASSLGVGAYEQYF
>once|TRBV6-5|-|TRBJ1-6
TGTGCCAGCCTGGATGAGGGAGCCCTCCACTTT
CASLDEGALHF